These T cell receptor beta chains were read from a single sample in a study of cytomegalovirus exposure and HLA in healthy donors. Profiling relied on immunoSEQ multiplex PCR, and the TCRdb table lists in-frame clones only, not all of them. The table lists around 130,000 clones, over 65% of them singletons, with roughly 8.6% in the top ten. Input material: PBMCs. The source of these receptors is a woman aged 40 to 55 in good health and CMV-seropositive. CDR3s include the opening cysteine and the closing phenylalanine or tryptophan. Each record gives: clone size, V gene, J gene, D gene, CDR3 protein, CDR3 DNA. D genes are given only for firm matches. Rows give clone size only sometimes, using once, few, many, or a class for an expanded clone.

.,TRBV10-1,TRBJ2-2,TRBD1,CASRQGKATGELFF,TGCGCCAGCAGACAGGGGAAGGCCACCGGGGAGCTGTTTTTT
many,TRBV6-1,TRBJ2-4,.,CASSEVEVTKNIQYF,TGTGCCAGCAGTGAAGTGGAGGTTACCAAAAACATTCAGTACTTC
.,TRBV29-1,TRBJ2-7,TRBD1,CSVVEGQGQYF,TGCAGCGTTGTAGAGGGACAGGGGCAGTACTTC
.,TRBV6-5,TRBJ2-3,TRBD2,CASSYGTSVSDTQYF,TGTGCCAGCAGTTACGGGACTAGCGTATCAGATACGCAGTATTTT
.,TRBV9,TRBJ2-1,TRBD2,CASSVAWGVAGGMNNEQFF,TGTGCCAGCAGCGTAGCTTGGGGGGTAGCGGGAGGGATGAACAATGAGCAGTTCTTC
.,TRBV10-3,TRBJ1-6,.,CATRGHSYNSPLHF,TGTGCCACCCGGGGACACTCCTATAATTCACCCCTCCACTTT
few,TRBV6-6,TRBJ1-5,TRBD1,CASSYSGTGVGQPQHF,TGTGCCAGCAGTTACTCGGGCACAGGGGTCGGTCAGCCCCAGCATTTT
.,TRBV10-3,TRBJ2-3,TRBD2,CAISGGLAGADTRYF,TGTGCCATCAGTGGGGGACTAGCGGGAGCAGATACGCGGTATTTT
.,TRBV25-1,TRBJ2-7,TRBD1,CASRADREPYEQYF,TGTGCCAGCAGAGCGGACAGGGAGCCTTACGAGCAGTACTTC
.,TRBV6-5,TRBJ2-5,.,CASSPLLHGETQYF,TGTGCCAGCAGTCCCCTACTACACGGAGAGACCCAGTACTTC
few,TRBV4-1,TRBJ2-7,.,CASSQEEGANYEQYF,TGCGCCAGCAGCCAAGAGGAGGGGGCGAACTACGAGCAGTACTTC
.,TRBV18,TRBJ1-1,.,CASSPRTANTEAFF,TGTGCCAGCTCACCAAGGACAGCAAACACTGAAGCTTTCTTT
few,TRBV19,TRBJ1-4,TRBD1,CASRLGTGREKLFF,TGTGCCAGTAGACTCGGGACAGGGCGGGAAAAACTGTTTTTT
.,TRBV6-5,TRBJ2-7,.,CASSRDTYEQYF,TGTGCCAGCAGCCGGGACACCTACGAGCAGTACTTC
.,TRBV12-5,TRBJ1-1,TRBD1,CASGLGQGLEAFF,TGTGCTAGTGGTTTGGGACAGGGCCTTGAAGCTTTCTTT
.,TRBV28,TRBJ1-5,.,CASSKGGQPQHF,TGTGCCAGCAGCAAGGGGGGGCAGCCCCAGCATTTT
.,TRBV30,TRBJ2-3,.,CAWSHPGDSTDTQYF,TGTGCCTGGAGCCACCCCGGGGACTCCACAGATACGCAGTATTTT
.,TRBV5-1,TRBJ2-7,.,CASSLAIRGSSKEQYF,TGCGCCAGCAGCTTGGCCATCAGGGGCTCGTCGAAAGAGCAGTACTTC
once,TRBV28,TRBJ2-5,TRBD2,CASSLSASGQETQYF,TGTGCCAGCAGTTTATCGGCTAGCGGCCAAGAGACCCAGTACTTC
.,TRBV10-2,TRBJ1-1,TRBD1,CASSEVNRGRGAFF,TGCGCCAGCAGTGAGGTGAACAGGGGCCGGGGAGCTTTCTTT
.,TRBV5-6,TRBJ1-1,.,CASSLAGVLNTEAFF,TGTGCCAGCAGCTTGGCGGGGGTCCTGAACACTGAAGCTTTCTTT
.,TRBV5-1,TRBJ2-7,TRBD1,CASNPGQGEDEQYF,TGCGCCAGCAATCCGGGACAGGGAGAGGACGAGCAGTACTTC
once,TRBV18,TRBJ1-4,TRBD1,CASSKAGTGGGRKLFF,TGTGCCAGCTCAAAGGCCGGGACAGGTGGTGGACGGAAACTGTTTTTT
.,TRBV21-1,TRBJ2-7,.,CARTLVLWTSRYEQYF,TGTGCCAGAACCCTTGTCCTATGGACATCCCGATACGAGCAGTACTTC
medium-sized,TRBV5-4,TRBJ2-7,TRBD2,CASSLGTSGSYEQYF,TGTGCCAGCAGCTTAGGGACTAGCGGGTCCTACGAGCAGTACTTC
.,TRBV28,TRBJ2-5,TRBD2,CASSPPRTSGETQYF,TGTGCCAGCAGTCCCCCTCGGACTAGCGGGGAGACCCAGTACTTC
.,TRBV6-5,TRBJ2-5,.,CASSYQETQYF,TGTGCCAGCAGCTACCAAGAGACCCAGTACTTC
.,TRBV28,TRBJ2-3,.,CASSLDLPPQYF,TGTGCCAGCAGTTTAGATCTACCTCCGCAGTATTTT
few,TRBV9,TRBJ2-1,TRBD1,CASSVDLRQGLFF,TGTGCCAGCAGCGTCGACCTCCGACAGGGCCTGTTCTTC
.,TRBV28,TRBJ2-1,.,CASSYTGCEQFF,TGTGCCAGCAGTTATACAGGGTGTGAGCAGTTCTTC
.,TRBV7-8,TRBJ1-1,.,CASSLRPSGSLVAFF,TGTGCCAGCAGCTTACGGCCTTCGGGGTCCCTCGTAGCTTTCTTT
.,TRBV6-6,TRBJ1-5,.,CASSSGDSNQPQHF,TGTGCCAGCAGTTCGGGAGATAGCAATCAGCCCCAGCATTTT
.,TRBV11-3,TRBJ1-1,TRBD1,CASSLGDRATEAFF,TGTGCCAGCAGCTTAGGGGACAGGGCCACTGAAGCTTTCTTT
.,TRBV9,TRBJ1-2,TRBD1,CASSHRTGEPFYGYTF,TGTGCCAGCAGCCACCGGACAGGGGAGCCTTTCTATGGCTACACCTTC
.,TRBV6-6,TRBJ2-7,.,CASSQATSYEQYF,TGTGCCAGCAGCCAAGCGACCTCCTACGAGCAGTACTTC
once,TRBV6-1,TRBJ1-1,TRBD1,CASSEVRQGGEAFF,TGTGCCAGCAGTGAAGTTAGGCAGGGGGGCGAAGCTTTCTTT
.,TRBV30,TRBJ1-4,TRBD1,CAWSPTRGTGVEKLFF,TGTGCCTGGAGCCCGACGAGGGGGACAGGGGTTGAAAAACTGTTTTTT
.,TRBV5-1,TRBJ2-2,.,CASSADSFTGELFF,TGCGCCAGCAGCGCCGACTCCTTCACCGGGGAGCTGTTTTTT
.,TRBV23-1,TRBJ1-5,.,CASSYEAEHSNQPQHF,TGCGCCAGCAGTTATGAGGCTGAACATAGCAATCAGCCCCAGCATTTT
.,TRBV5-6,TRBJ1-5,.,CASSSRRQDLAGNQPQHF,TGTGCCAGCAGCTCCCGAAGACAGGATTTAGCTGGCAATCAGCCCCAGCATTTT
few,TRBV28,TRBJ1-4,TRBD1,CASSITGGGEKLFF,TGTGCCAGCAGCATAACAGGGGGTGGTGAAAAACTGTTTTTT
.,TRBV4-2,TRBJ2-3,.,CASSQDKASGTDTQYF,TGTGCCAGCAGCCAAGATAAGGCTAGCGGCACAGATACGCAGTATTTT
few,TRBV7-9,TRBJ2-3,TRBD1,CASSFRAGGARGDTQYF,TGTGCCAGCAGCTTCAGAGCAGGGGGCGCCCGGGGAGATACGCAGTATTTT
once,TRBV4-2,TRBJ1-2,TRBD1,CASSQDRQGNYGYTF,TGTGCCAGCAGCCAAGACCGACAGGGGAACTATGGCTACACCTTC
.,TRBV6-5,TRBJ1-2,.,CASSEAGNYYGYTF,TGTGCCAGCAGCGAAGCCGGGAATTACTATGGCTACACCTTC
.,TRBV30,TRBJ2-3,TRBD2,CAWTVGGVADTQYF,TGTGCCTGGACTGTCGGGGGGGTCGCAGATACGCAGTATTTT
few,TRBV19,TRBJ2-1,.,CASSIRGWNEQFF,TGTGCCAGTAGTATTAGGGGATGGAATGAGCAGTTCTTC
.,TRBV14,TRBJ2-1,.,CASSQGFVGYNEQFF,TGTGCCAGCAGCCAAGGTTTTGTCGGTTACAATGAGCAGTTCTTC
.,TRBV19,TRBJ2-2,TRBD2,CASSLEWAGGNTGELFF,TGTGCCAGTAGCCTCGAGTGGGCGGGAGGGAACACCGGGGAGCTGTTTTTT
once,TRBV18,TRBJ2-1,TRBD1,CASSPFSAPGTGHEQFF,TGTGCCAGCTCACCGTTTAGTGCCCCCGGGACAGGGCATGAGCAGTTCTTC
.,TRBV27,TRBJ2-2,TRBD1,CASSPGQVNTGELFF,TGTGCCAGCAGTCCGGGACAGGTGAACACCGGGGAGCTGTTTTTT
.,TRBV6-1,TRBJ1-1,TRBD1,CASSESGQGEVTFF,TGTGCCAGCAGTGAATCGGGACAGGGGGAGGTAACTTTCTTT
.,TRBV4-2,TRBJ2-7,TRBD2,CASSQGASGSYEQYF,TGTGCCAGCAGCCAAGGGGCTAGCGGATCCTACGAGCAGTACTTC
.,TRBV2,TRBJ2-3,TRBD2,CASSLLAASTDTQYF,TGTGCCAGCTCCCTGCTAGCGGCAAGCACAGATACGCAGTATTTT
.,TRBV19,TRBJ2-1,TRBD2,CASTIAGLPDNEQFF,TGTGCCAGTACCATAGCGGGACTCCCGGACAATGAGCAGTTCTTC